This T cell receptor (beta chain) is drawn from a study of T cell repertoires in cytomegalovirus infection. Study details: Alongside well-studied HLA-B-restricted CMV epitopes, recently identified HLA-C-restricted CMV epitopes were also used. The public TCR beta signatures pointed to both CMV infection and matching HLA type.

The CDR3 has 16 residues. J gave up 3 bases and V 3 bases, and 9 bases lay outside the gene matches. Whole-study results and caveats: CMV-specific HLA-C-restricted TCR beta clonotypes dominated the ex vivo response. There were carriers of CMV plus the relevant HLA, and cumulative public TCR beta family frequency identified them.

In this sample, this clonotype turned up once. The target antigen is unknown. TCRdb re-derived calls from the reads in MiXCR, one entry per CDR3 protein. The sample lists around 900,000 distinct CDR3 sequences, roughly 30% occurring once. This chain uses TRBV12-3 or TRBV12-4 with TRBJ2-5, with 8 bases identical to TRBD2. The input for sequencing was cultured CD8+ T cells from PBMCs, taken from culture after CMV antigen stimulation. This sequence originates from a human donor in good health (CMV status not recorded). Some clones in this sample may be carry-over from other donors' samples. The CDR3 protein is CASSFLLRGGKETQYF. The CDR3 DNA sequence: TGTGCCAGCAGTTTCCTCTTACGGGGGGGAAAAGAGACCCAGTACTTC.